The 20 T cell receptor beta chains given below trace back to one sample, sequenced in a study of cytomegalovirus exposure and HLA in healthy donors. PCR was performed using 60 Vbeta and 13 Jbeta primers. Some clones are missing from TCRdb's copy, which holds only in-frame ones; the method was immunoSEQ multiplex PCR. Found here are around 150,000 clones, around 80% of them singletons; the top ten hold about 4.3%. Material for sequencing was PBMCs. Receptors were obtained from a man younger than 40 in good health.

Here the CDR3 DNA reads TGCGCCAGCAGTTCAGGGGAAACCGGGGAGCTGTTTTTT. It specifies CASSSGETGELFF. The chain carries TRBV5-1 and TRBJ2-2; a weak D match, TRBD1 (6 bases). Germline V gene data show CDR1 as SGHRS and CDR2 as YFSETQ. The CDR3 covers 13 residues. The V and J ends lost 5 bases and 5 bases respectively, with 10 bases between them.

This rearrangement joins TRBV9 to TRBJ2-2; 9 bases are a match to TRBD2. The CDR3 consists of 12 residues. With V trimmed by 7 bases and J by 7 bases, 2 bases remained unmatched. Per the germline V gene, CDR1 is SGDLS and CDR2 is YYNGEE. The CDR3 spells CASASGNGELFF. The CDR3 nucleotides read TGTGCCAGCGCTAGCGGGAACGGGGAGCTGTTTTTT.

This chain joins TRBV6-6 and TRBJ1-6; a weak D match, TRBD1 (5 bases). V was trimmed by 8 bases and J by 7 bases, leaving 6 bases between them. Looked up from germline, CDR1 is MNHNY and CDR2 is SVGAGI (reference sequence). This CDR3 is 11 amino acids long. The CDR3 here is CASGQNSPLHF. The CDR3 nucleotides read TGTGCCAGCGGACAAAATTCACCCCTCCACTTT.

The chain is built from TRBV15 and TRBJ1-4; D remains ambiguous. Germline CDR1 is LNHNV and CDR2 is YYDKDF (reference sequence). The CDR3 totals 15 residues. V lost 1 base, J lost 3 bases, and 9 bases lay in between. CDR3 protein: CATSRGGGSNEKLFF. The CDR3 DNA is TGTGCCACCAGCAGAGGGGGAGGATCTAATGAAAAACTGTTTTTT.

This sequence joins TRBV30 and TRBJ1-2; D not certain. The V end was cut by 0 bases, the J end by 2 bases, with 10 bases between. The CDR3 totals 14 residues. Germline V lookup: CDR1 GTSNPN, CDR2 SVGIG (reference sequence). The CDR3 nucleotides are TGTGCCTGGAGTGTCCAGGTCTACAACTATGGCTACACCTTC. Its protein product is CAWSVQVYNYGYTF.

The chain has TRBV4-1 and TRBJ2-1, with 9 bases aligning to TRBD2. Germline assignment: CDR1 MGHRA and CDR2 YSYEKL. Trimming took 6 bases from V and 7 from J; bases not matched to a gene: 10. The length of the CDR3 is 15 residues. The CDR3 DNA reads as TGCGCCAGCAGGGCTTTGGGCGGGAGGGGGAATGAGCAGTTCTTC. Translating gives CASRALGGRGNEQFF.

The rearrangement joins TRBV11-3 to TRBJ1-3, with D perhaps matching TRBD1 (6 bases). The CDR3 sequence is 14 residues long. V was cut by 6 bases and J by 4 bases, with 13 bases left in between. CDR1 and CDR2 from the germline V gene are SGHNT and YENEEA. CDR3 DNA sequence: TGTGCCAGCAGACAACAGGGATCGGGAAACACCATATATTTT. Translating it yields CASRQQGSGNTIYF.

On this clone: One end of the junction is discordant with germline, which a read error may explain. The rearrangement uses TRBV7-9 and TRBJ2-7, with TRBD1 identical over 10 bases. The CDR3 length is 15 residues. The germline V gene has CDR1 SEHNR and CDR2 FQNEAQ (reference sequence). The CDR3 reads CSSSLEGQGSHEQYF. CDR3 DNA: TGTTCCAGCAGCTTAGAGGGACAGGGGTCCCACGAGCAGTACTTC.

By share of the sample, this clone is medium-sized. CDR3 sequence (DNA): TGTGCCAGCAGTGACTCGGCGGGAGCTCCTTACAATGAGCAGTTCTTC. Encoded protein: CASSDSAGAPYNEQFF. This chain joins TRBV6-4 and TRBJ2-1; TRBD2 aligns across 7 bases. The CDR3 spans 16 residues. CDR1 is MRHNA and CDR2 is SNTAGT in the germline V gene. The junction had 6 bases not matched to a gene; V was cut back by 0 bases and J by 4 bases.

The J gene is TRBJ2-2, the V gene TRBV20-1; D is undetermined. Germline lookup yields CDR1 DFQATT and CDR2 SNEGSKA (reference sequence). The CDR3 is 11 amino acids. Trimming left V 8 bases short and J 2 bases short, with 6 bases between. Written as DNA, the CDR3 is TGCAGTTTCCTAAACACCGGGGAGCTGTTTTTT. It specifies CSFLNTGELFF.

This clone was recorded only once. This chain connects TRBV7-3 to TRBJ1-1, with D unresolved. The CDR3 is 13 residues long. V was clipped by 5 bases and J by 4 bases, with 11 bases between them. Germline lookup yields CDR1 SGHTA and CDR2 FQGTGA. Here the CDR3 reads CASSLYGGTEAFF. In nucleotides, the CDR3 is TGTGCCAGCAGCCTCTACGGAGGCACTGAAGCTTTCTTT.

The rearrangement joins TRBV7-9 to TRBJ2-7, with 10 positions matching TRBD1. Germline V gene data show CDR1 as SEHNR and CDR2 as FQNEAQ (reference sequence). The CDR3 contains 17 residues. The ends lost 3 bases at V and 2 bases at J; junction bases unmatched: 10. In DNA form, the CDR3 reads TGTGCCAGCAGCTTTAGTCTCCGGGACAGGGGTACCTACGAGCAGTACTTC. Protein: CASSFSLRDRGTYEQYF.

J is TRBJ1-1 and V is TRBV28; D remains ambiguous. From germline, CDR1 is MDHEN and CDR2 SYDVKM. V gave up 5 bases and J gave up 1 base, with 14 bases separating them. The CDR3 contains 15 residues. CDR3 sequence: CASSLHSLSNTEAFF. The CDR3 coding sequence is TGTGCCAGCAGTCTTCATAGTCTCTCGAACACTGAAGCTTTCTTT.

The chain employs TRBV19 and TRBJ1-5; 9 bases are a match to TRBD1. V lost 6 bases and J lost 0; bases outside the gene matches: 6. The V gene's germline CDR1 is LNHDA and CDR2 SQIVND (reference sequence). This CDR3 comprises 16 residues. CDR3 protein: CASSGQGKYSNQPQHF. The CDR3 nucleotides are TGTGCCAGTAGCGGACAGGGGAAATATAGCAATCAGCCCCAGCATTTT.

The chain's CDR3 is CASSQDRQGAGYGYTF. In DNA, the CDR3 is TGCGCCAGCAGCCAAGATAGGCAGGGGGCTGGGTATGGCTACACCTTC. The V call is TRBV4-3, the J call TRBJ1-2, with TRBD1 matching 8 bases. The junction had 8 bases not matched to a gene; V was cut back by 0 bases and J by 5 bases. The CDR3 runs 16 residues. CDR1 LGHNA and CDR2 YSLEER come from the germline V gene.

V is TRBV19 and J is TRBJ2-3; 8 bases match TRBD2. Losses at the gene ends were 6 bases for V and 0 bases for J; bases not matched to a gene: 5. CDR1 and CDR2 from the germline V gene are LNHDA and SQIVND (reference sequence). The CDR3 covers 15 residues. CDR3: CASSRLAISTDTQYF. DNA of the CDR3: TGTGCCAGTAGCAGACTAGCGATAAGCACAGATACGCAGTATTTT.

The chain carries TRBV30 and TRBJ2-4, with D tentatively TRBD2 (6 bases). Trimming shortened V by 1 base and J by 2 bases, and 9 bases separated the two germline ends. Germline V gives CDR1 GTSNPN, CDR2 SVGIG (reference sequence). The CDR3 is made up of 14 amino acids. For the CDR3, the DNA is TGTGCCTGGAGTGAAGGACTAACCAAAAACATTCAGTACTTC. This codes for CAWSEGLTKNIQYF.

The chain employs TRBV28 and TRBJ1-2, with no clear D. The V gene's germline CDR1 is MDHEN and CDR2 SYDVKM. V shed 0 bases and J shed 0 bases, with 8 bases lying between them. The CDR3 has 15 residues. This chain's CDR3 is CASSLWADTNYGYTF. In DNA, the CDR3 is TGTGCCAGCAGTTTATGGGCAGACACTAACTATGGCTACACCTTC.

The chain uses TRBV4-1 and TRBJ1-1; D not resolved. V dropped 1 base and J dropped 0 bases, with 18 bases sitting between them. The CDR3 totals 18 residues. From germline, CDR1 is MGHRA and CDR2 YSYEKL. CDR3 sequence reads: CASSQVVMTSVLNTEAFF. The CDR3 nucleotides are TGCGCCAGCAGCCAAGTAGTAATGACGAGCGTGCTGAACACTGAAGCTTTCTTT.

J is TRBJ2-7 and V is TRBV30; D gene ambiguous. This CDR3 has 12 amino acids. Per germline, CDR1 GTSNPN and CDR2 SVGIG (reference sequence). Trimming cost V 1 base and J 3 bases, with 7 bases left between them. The CDR3: CAWSATSYEQYF. CDR3 DNA sequence: TGTGCCTGGAGTGCCACCAGCTACGAGCAGTACTTC.